This is a list of T cell receptor beta chains from one sample in a study of T cell repertoires in cytomegalovirus infection. In TCRdb, the reads were re-called with MiXCR into one record per CDR3 protein. In the table there are about 900,000 distinct CDR3 sequences, approximately 31% of which are singletons. Antigens for these TCRs are unknown. The material was cultured CD8+ T cells from PBMCs, obtained from culture after CMV antigen stimulation. The receptors here all came from a human donor in good health (CMV status not recorded). Some clones in this sample may be carry-over from other donors' samples. Both conserved end residues are part of each CDR3. Each record gives: clone size, V gene, D gene, J gene, CDR3 protein, CDR3 DNA. The D gene is left open where the match is weak. Clone sizes are given selectively: once, few, many, or a class where the clone is expanded.

clone_size: once
v_call: TRBV6-5
d_call: .
j_call: TRBJ1-6
cdr3_aa: CASSYSDVYNSPLHF
cdr3_nt: TGTGCCAGCAGTTACTCGGACGTCTATAATTCACCCCTCCACTTT

clone_size: few
v_call: TRBV7-9
d_call: .
j_call: TRBJ1-1
cdr3_aa: CASSLAPRGPDTEAFF
cdr3_nt: TGTGCCAGCAGCTTAGCGCCACGGGGACCGGACACTGAAGCTTTCTTT

clone_size: .
v_call: TRBV2
d_call: .
j_call: TRBJ2-1
cdr3_aa: CASSERRQSWGSEQFF
cdr3_nt: TGTGCCAGCAGTGAACGTAGACAGTCGTGGGGCAGTGAGCAGTTCTTC

clone_size: many
v_call: TRBV7-8
d_call: .
j_call: TRBJ2-2
cdr3_aa: CATLDSNTGELFF
cdr3_nt: TGTGCCACCTTGGACTCCAACACCGGGGAGCTGTTTTTT

clone_size: few
v_call: TRBV6-5
d_call: .
j_call: TRBJ2-1
cdr3_aa: CASRKGIADYNEQFF
cdr3_nt: TGTGCCAGCAGGAAAGGGATAGCCGATTACAATGAGCAGTTCTTC

clone_size: few
v_call: TRBV20-1
d_call: TRBD1
j_call: TRBJ2-7
cdr3_aa: CSAHDRGSSYEQYF
cdr3_nt: TGCAGTGCTCATGACAGGGGGTCATCCTACGAGCAGTACTTC

clone_size: .
v_call: TRBV27
d_call: TRBD1
j_call: TRBJ1-1
cdr3_aa: CASSPKTGWTEAFF
cdr3_nt: TGTGCCAGCAGTCCTAAGACAGGGTGGACTGAAGCTTTCTTT

clone_size: .
v_call: TRBV18
d_call: .
j_call: TRBJ1-4
cdr3_aa: CASSPGYEKLFF
cdr3_nt: TGTGCCAGCTCACCCGGGTACGAAAAACTGTTTTTT

clone_size: .
v_call: TRBV4-1
d_call: TRBD1
j_call: TRBJ2-2
cdr3_aa: CANSQDWGTGGTGELFF
cdr3_nt: TGCGCCAACAGCCAAGATTGGGGCACAGGGGGCACCGGGGAGCTGTTTTTT

clone_size: .
v_call: TRBV7-8
d_call: TRBD2
j_call: TRBJ2-3
cdr3_aa: CASKGLAGGLGTDTQYF
cdr3_nt: TGTGCCAGCAAAGGACTAGCGGGGGGGCTTGGAACAGATACGCAGTATTTT

clone_size: .
v_call: TRBV5-1
d_call: .
j_call: TRBJ2-1
cdr3_aa: CASSGRTGFYNEQFF
cdr3_nt: TGCGCCAGCAGCGGCCGGACCGGGTTCTACAATGAGCAGTTCTTC

clone_size: .
v_call: TRBV28
d_call: TRBD1
j_call: TRBJ1-2
cdr3_aa: CASSQPGQELYGYTF
cdr3_nt: TGTGCCAGCAGTCAGCCGGGACAGGAATTGTATGGCTACACCTTC

clone_size: many
v_call: TRBV7-2
d_call: .
j_call: TRBJ2-2
cdr3_aa: CASSFHTGELFF
cdr3_nt: TGTGCCAGCAGCTTCCACACCGGGGAGCTGTTTTTT

clone_size: few
v_call: TRBV5-4
d_call: .
j_call: TRBJ2-1
cdr3_aa: CASRSSESPVAYNEQFF
cdr3_nt: TGTGCCAGCAGATCGTCAGAAAGCCCCGTCGCTTACAATGAGCAGTTCTTC

clone_size: .
v_call: TRBV29-1
d_call: .
j_call: TRBJ2-2
cdr3_aa: CSVVRGNGELFF
cdr3_nt: TGCAGCGTTGTAAGGGGGAACGGGGAGCTGTTTTTT

clone_size: .
v_call: TRBV9
d_call: TRBD1
j_call: TRBJ2-2
cdr3_aa: CASSVPGQGVPQNTGELFF
cdr3_nt: TGTGCCAGCAGCGTACCGGGACAGGGGGTCCCCCAGAACACCGGGGAGCTGTTTTTT

clone_size: .
v_call: TRBV7-9
d_call: .
j_call: TRBJ2-5
cdr3_aa: CASSLGAKETQYF
cdr3_nt: TGTGCCAGCAGCTTAGGGGCTAAAGAGACCCAGTACTTC

clone_size: once
v_call: TRBV6-5
d_call: .
j_call: TRBJ2-4
cdr3_aa: CASSYSASARRTTKNIQYF
cdr3_nt: TGTGCCAGCAGTTACTCAGCCTCGGCTAGGCGGACTACCAAAAACATTCAGTACTTC

clone_size: many
v_call: TRBV7-8
d_call: .
j_call: TRBJ2-1
cdr3_aa: CASSSNPVNEQFF
cdr3_nt: TGTGCCAGCAGCTCCAACCCTGTCAATGAGCAGTTCTTC

clone_size: few
v_call: TRBV20-1
d_call: TRBD1
j_call: TRBJ1-6
cdr3_aa: CSARMGQGPLILHF
cdr3_nt: TGCAGTGCTAGAATGGGACAGGGCCCTTTAATCCTCCACTTT

clone_size: .
v_call: TRBV28
d_call: TRBD1
j_call: TRBJ1-2
cdr3_aa: CASSPPGGALGYGYTF
cdr3_nt: TGTGCCAGCAGTCCCCCAGGGGGCGCGTTGGGCTATGGCTACACCTTC

clone_size: .
v_call: TRBV9
d_call: .
j_call: TRBJ1-5
cdr3_aa: CASSVGGGFNQPQHF
cdr3_nt: TGTGCCAGCAGCGTAGGAGGCGGCTTCAATCAGCCCCAGCATTTT

clone_size: .
v_call: TRBV12-3/TRBV12-4
d_call: .
j_call: TRBJ1-4
cdr3_aa: CASSLIGQKPTNEKLFF
cdr3_nt: TGTGCCAGCAGTTTGATTGGGCAAAAACCAACTAATGAAAAACTGTTTTTT

clone_size: many
v_call: TRBV19
d_call: .
j_call: TRBJ2-1
cdr3_aa: CASRDRSSYNEQFF
cdr3_nt: TGTGCCAGTAGGGACCGGAGCTCCTACAATGAGCAGTTCTTC

clone_size: .
v_call: TRBV19
d_call: .
j_call: TRBJ2-3
cdr3_aa: CASSSSLGQSILSLYF
cdr3_nt: TGTGCCAGTAGTAGTTCTCTCGGACAGTCCATTTTAAGTCTGTATTTT

clone_size: .
v_call: TRBV19
d_call: .
j_call: TRBJ2-3
cdr3_aa: CASTTTVSTDTQYF
cdr3_nt: TGTGCCAGTACTACGACAGTTAGCACAGATACGCAGTATTTT

clone_size: .
v_call: TRBV6-6
d_call: .
j_call: TRBJ2-5
cdr3_aa: CASRLGDSQETQYF
cdr3_nt: TGTGCCAGCAGATTGGGGGATTCCCAAGAGACCCAGTACTTC

clone_size: .
v_call: TRBV19
d_call: .
j_call: TRBJ2-7
cdr3_aa: CASRAGPGTEQYF
cdr3_nt: TGTGCCAGTAGAGCCGGGCCCGGGACCGAGCAGTACTTC

clone_size: .
v_call: TRBV7-9
d_call: TRBD2
j_call: TRBJ2-3
cdr3_aa: CASSLAPSGNTDTQYF
cdr3_nt: TGTGCCAGCAGCTTAGCGCCTAGCGGAAACACAGATACGCAGTATTTT

clone_size: .
v_call: TRBV14
d_call: .
j_call: TRBJ2-1
cdr3_aa: CASSQDPPLYNEQFF
cdr3_nt: TGTGCCAGCAGCCAAGATCCCCCCCTATACAATGAGCAGTTCTTC

clone_size: .
v_call: TRBV10-2
d_call: .
j_call: TRBJ1-4
cdr3_aa: CASSETWTQGLFF
cdr3_nt: TGCGCCAGCAGTGAGACTTGGACCCAAGGACTGTTTTTT

clone_size: many
v_call: TRBV7-9
d_call: .
j_call: TRBJ1-1
cdr3_aa: CASSPGGSEAFF
cdr3_nt: TGTGCCAGCAGTCCCGGGGGAAGTGAAGCTTTCTTT

clone_size: many
v_call: TRBV7-6
d_call: .
j_call: TRBJ2-7
cdr3_aa: CASSSHKGTHEQYF
cdr3_nt: TGTGCCAGCAGCTCCCACAAGGGCACCCACGAGCAGTACTTC

clone_size: .
v_call: TRBV5-5
d_call: .
j_call: TRBJ2-2
cdr3_aa: CASSLYGITNTGELFF
cdr3_nt: TGTGCCAGCAGCTTGTACGGGATAACGAACACCGGGGAGCTGTTTTTT

clone_size: few
v_call: TRBV7-8
d_call: .
j_call: TRBJ2-5
cdr3_aa: CASSFFYREKQETQYF
cdr3_nt: TGTGCCAGCAGTTTTTTTTACCGGGAAAAACAAGAGACCCAGTACTTC

clone_size: .
v_call: TRBV6-6
d_call: .
j_call: TRBJ1-2
cdr3_aa: CASSAQTYGYTF
cdr3_nt: TGTGCCAGCAGTGCTCAGACCTATGGCTACACCTTC

clone_size: .
v_call: TRBV29-1
d_call: .
j_call: TRBJ2-1
cdr3_aa: CSAQGWEQFF
cdr3_nt: TGCAGCGCGCAGGGATGGGAGCAGTTCTTC

clone_size: .
v_call: TRBV11-1
d_call: .
j_call: TRBJ2-1
cdr3_aa: CASSLAVVSEQFF
cdr3_nt: TGTGCCAGCAGCTTAGCGGTGGTGAGTGAGCAGTTCTTC

clone_size: .
v_call: TRBV6-5
d_call: .
j_call: TRBJ2-7
cdr3_aa: CASRFTSRSYEQYF
cdr3_nt: TGTGCCAGCAGGTTCACGTCCCGGTCCTACGAGCAGTACTTC

clone_size: .
v_call: TRBV7-6
d_call: TRBD1
j_call: TRBJ1-6
cdr3_aa: CASSPRDRSNSPLHF
cdr3_nt: TGTGCCAGCAGCCCCAGGGACAGGTCGAATTCACCCCTCCACTTT

clone_size: .
v_call: TRBV10-3
d_call: .
j_call: TRBJ2-1
cdr3_aa: CATAASDEQFF
cdr3_nt: TGTGCCACAGCCGCATCCGATGAGCAGTTCTTC

clone_size: few
v_call: TRBV4-2
d_call: .
j_call: TRBJ2-3
cdr3_aa: CASSQELWRGTQYF
cdr3_nt: TGTGCCAGCAGCCAAGAGCTGTGGAGGGGTACGCAGTATTTT

clone_size: .
v_call: TRBV2
d_call: TRBD2
j_call: TRBJ2-1
cdr3_aa: CASSEDPGLASYNEQFF
cdr3_nt: TGTGCCAGCAGTGAAGACCCGGGACTAGCATCCTACAATGAGCAGTTCTTC

clone_size: .
v_call: TRBV4-3
d_call: TRBD1
j_call: TRBJ1-1
cdr3_aa: CASSAGPDRGLMNTEAFF
cdr3_nt: TGCGCCAGCAGCGCGGGCCCGGACAGGGGGCTGATGAACACTGAAGCTTTCTTT

clone_size: .
v_call: TRBV3-1
d_call: .
j_call: TRBJ1-5
cdr3_aa: CASSQDSLNQPQHF
cdr3_nt: TGTGCCAGCAGCCAAGACAGCCTCAATCAGCCCCAGCATTTT

clone_size: .
v_call: TRBV6-5
d_call: .
j_call: TRBJ2-1
cdr3_aa: CASGSGRPYNEQFF
cdr3_nt: TGTGCCAGCGGTAGCGGTCGACCCTACAATGAGCAGTTCTTC